These T cell receptor beta chains were read from a single sample in a study of CD8+ T cells in alopecia areata. Using immunoSEQ multiplex PCR, the repertoire was profiled, and TCRdb retains in-frame clones only, with some absent. The repertoire consists of 95,000 to 100,000 clones, with approximately 60% occurring once and the leading ten covering around 15%. Here the sequenced sample was CD8+ T cells sorted from blood, taken at week 4, from a patient treated with tofacitinib. The receptors originated from a human donor with alopecia areata. CDR3s leave out the opening cysteine and the closing phenylalanine or tryptophan. Each record gives: J gene, V gene, CDR3 protein.

TRBJ2-1,TRBV28,AAQGNEQF
TRBJ2-7,TRBV7-2,ASSFSSIGYEQY
TRBJ2-5,TRBV25-1,ASSEWQVGETQY
TRBJ2-3,TRBV7-3,ASSLTGPTDTQY
TRBJ1-1,TRBV5-1,ASSFGQGFSEAF
TRBJ2-2,TRBV29-1,SVPNPQGSGELF
TRBJ2-3,TRBV7-2,ASTGQSTDTQY
TRBJ1-2,TRBV4-3,ASSQGTGNPNYGYT
TRBJ1-2,TRBV5-6,ASSLYGAAAN
TRBJ2-3,TRBV7-2,ASSDRQGYSTDTQY
TRBJ1-1,TRBV4-3,ASSQNRGVNTEAF
TRBJ1-2,TRBV27,ASSTGNYGYT
TRBJ2-7,TRBV29-1,SVEGGDRGFYEQY
TRBJ2-7,TRBV5-1,ASSDLAGGIYEQY
TRBJ1-3,TRBV21-1,ASNRGSGNTIY
TRBJ2-7,TRBV27,ASSFHGGEQY
TRBJ2-3,TRBV29-1,SVEYQDQADTQY
TRBJ2-5,TRBV7-9,ASSLARGQETQY
TRBJ2-7,TRBV6-1,ASSEGTSGAYEQY
TRBJ2-3,TRBV4-2,ASSQYLTDTQY
TRBJ2-6,TRBV27,ASKAAGANVLT
TRBJ2-2,TRBV4-3,ASSQDTGLAGGTGELF
TRBJ2-7,TRBV7-9,ASRTDLYEQY
TRBJ1-5,TRBV2,ASRPGRGLFQPQH
TRBJ2-3,TRBV5-1,ASSFWTTSTDTQY
TRBJ1-5,TRBV4-1,ASSLSPTENQPQH
TRBJ2-4,TRBV5-6,ASSLGATGAKNIQY
TRBJ1-4,TRBV7-6,ASSASGFNEKLF
TRBJ1-2,TRBV25-1,ASSLTHGQEGGYT
TRBJ2-1,TRBV7-2,ASSLVGPGGENEQF
TRBJ2-7,TRBV30,AWSTDSYEQY
TRBJ2-6,TRBV30,AWSHLSGANVLT
TRBJ2-3,TRBV5-1,ASSLEAGGLLTDTQY
TRBJ2-7,TRBV4-3,ASSQASDRASYEQY
TRBJ2-2,TRBV4-3,ASSLQAGANTGELF
TRBJ1-1,TRBV7-4,ASSPRREMNTEAF
TRBJ2-3,TRBV29-1,SVEGSSTDTQY
TRBJ2-3,TRBV7-8,ASSLEHMTSGGTSTDTQY
TRBJ1-2,TRBV14,ASSPQGNYGYT
TRBJ1-2,TRBV5-6,ASSLESGGRSYT
TRBJ2-1,TRBV5-1,ASSLEGGLAGKHNEQF
TRBJ2-7,TRBV27,ASRGFFETGAYEQY
TRBJ2-6,TRBV7-9,ATGQSDSGANVLT
TRBJ1-3,TRBV7-9,ASSLGPSSSGNTIY
TRBJ2-7,TRBV29-1,SVEVTSAYEQY
TRBJ2-1,TRBV10-3,AISPGPRLEQF
TRBJ2-2,TRBV29-1,SDTDREGTGELF
TRBJ2-1,TRBV2,ARKAGGLRNNEQF
TRBJ1-2,TRBV30,ACGQGAAGYGYT